A selection of T cell receptor beta chains follows, all from one sample in a study of CD8 T cells in Susac syndrome. TCRdb re-called the immunoSEQ multiplex PCR reads through MiXCR, storing one row per CDR3 protein. The sample yields approximately 220,000 distinct CDR3 sequences, 92% seen once. The sequenced sample consisted of CD8+ T cells from PBMCs. Receptor source: a human donor with multiple sclerosis. CDR3s include the opening cysteine and the closing phenylalanine or tryptophan. Fields, in order: D gene, V gene, clone size, J gene, CDR3 protein, CDR3 DNA. D genes are given only for firm matches. Size is omitted from some rows. Given values are once, few, many or a class for expanded clones.

.	TRBV4-3	.	TRBJ2-1	CASSPSRSNEQFF	TGCGCCAGCAGCCCTTCGAGAAGCAATGAGCAGTTCTTC
TRBD2	TRBV6-1	.	TRBJ2-3	CASSLTSLAGITDTQYF	TGTGCCAGCAGTCTCACCTCACTAGCGGGCATCACAGATACGCAGTATTTT
.	TRBV6-5	.	TRBJ1-1	CASSYLAGNTEAFF	TGTGCCAGCAGTTACCTGGCAGGGAACACTGAAGCTTTCTTT
.	TRBV7-9	.	TRBJ2-7	CASSRDRAYEQYF	TGTGCCAGCAGCCGAGACAGAGCCTACGAGCAGTACTTC
TRBD1	TRBV12-3/TRBV12-4	.	TRBJ1-5	CASSQGAYGNQPQHF	TGTGCCAGCAGCCAGGGGGCTTATGGCAATCAGCCCCAGCATTTT
.	TRBV5-6	.	TRBJ1-4	CASSWGTGLATNEKLFF	TGTGCCAGCAGCTGGGGGACGGGCCTAGCGACTAATGAAAAACTGTTTTTT
.	TRBV5-4	once	TRBJ2-3	CAWGGASDTQYF	TGTGCCTGGGGGGGGGCATCAGATACGCAGTATTTT
.	TRBV5-6	.	TRBJ2-1	CASSTLTNEQFF	TGTGCCAGCAGCACGCTTACCAATGAGCAGTTCTTC
.	TRBV29-1	.	TRBJ1-2	CSVPVDSFDRIGYGYTF	TGCAGCGTTCCAGTGGATAGTTTCGACAGAATAGGGTATGGCTACACCTTC
.	TRBV5-1	.	TRBJ2-7	CAAPCPLEQYF	TGCGCCGCGCCGTGCCCTCTCGAGCAGTACTTC
.	TRBV15	.	TRBJ1-1	CATSRETGELAFF	TGTGCCACCAGCAGAGAAACTGGTGAGTTGGCTTTCTTT
.	TRBV27	.	TRBJ2-7	CASGPATYEQYF	TGTGCCAGCGGCCCGGCTACCTACGAGCAGTACTTC
.	TRBV12-3/TRBV12-4	few	TRBJ2-2	CASSWTGELFF	TGTGCCAGCAGTTGGACCGGGGAGCTGTTTTTT
.	TRBV19	.	TRBJ1-6	CASREYNSPLHF	TGTGCCAGTAGAGAGTATAATTCACCCCTCCACTTT
.	TRBV9	few	TRBJ1-1	CASSVSPSVDEAFF	TGTGCCAGCAGCGTATCGCCCTCGGTGGACGAAGCTTTCTTT
.	TRBV7-3	.	TRBJ2-1	CASSIPGSKGDNEQFF	TGTGCCAGCAGTATCCCAGGGTCGAAGGGGGACAATGAGCAGTTCTTC
.	TRBV6-5	.	TRBJ1-2	CATTVCGYTF	TGTGCCACGACCGTATGCGGCTACACCTTC
.	TRBV29-1	.	TRBJ2-5	CSVWAQDLQETQYF	TGCAGCGTATGGGCTCAGGACTTACAAGAGACCCAGTACTTC
TRBD2	TRBV9	.	TRBJ2-1	CASSLTSGRSYNEQFF	TGTGCCAGCAGCCTTACTAGCGGCCGCTCCTACAATGAGCAGTTCTTC
TRBD2	TRBV30	.	TRBJ2-3	CACLAGAEDTQYF	TGTGCCTGCCTAGCGGGAGCTGAAGATACGCAGTATTTT
TRBD1	TRBV30	few	TRBJ2-7	CAWSAGQGIDEQYF	TGTGCCTGGAGTGCTGGACAGGGGATCGACGAGCAGTACTTC
TRBD1	TRBV13	.	TRBJ1-4	CASRPRDRDRGDEKLFF	TGTGCCAGCAGGCCTAGGGACCGGGACAGGGGAGATGAAAAACTGTTTTTT
.	TRBV4-3	.	TRBJ2-2	CASSQSGYVGELFF	TGCGCCAGCAGCCAATCCGGTTACGTGGGGGAGCTGTTTTTT
TRBD1	TRBV11-2	.	TRBJ1-2	CASSSGQGPPDSYGYTF	TGTGCCAGCAGCTCCGGACAGGGGCCGCCCGACTCCTATGGCTACACCTTC
.	TRBV27	.	TRBJ2-5	CASSDGQFAGKTQYF	TGTGCCAGCAGTGATGGACAATTCGCGGGAAAGACCCAGTACTTC